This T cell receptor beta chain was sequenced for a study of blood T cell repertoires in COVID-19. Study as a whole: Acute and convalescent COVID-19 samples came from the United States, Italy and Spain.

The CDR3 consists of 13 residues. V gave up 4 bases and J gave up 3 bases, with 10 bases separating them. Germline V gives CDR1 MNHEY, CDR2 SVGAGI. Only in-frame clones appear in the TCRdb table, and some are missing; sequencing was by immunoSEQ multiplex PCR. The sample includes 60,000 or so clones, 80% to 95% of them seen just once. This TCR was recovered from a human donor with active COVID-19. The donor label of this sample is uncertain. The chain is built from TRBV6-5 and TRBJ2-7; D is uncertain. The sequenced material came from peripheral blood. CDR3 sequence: CASSLHAGYEQYF. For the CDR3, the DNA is TGTGCCAGCAGTTTACACGCTGGCTACGAGCAGTACTTC.